The 22 T cell receptor beta chains below come from one sample, sequenced in a study of T cells in localized non-small cell lung cancer. Method: immunoSEQ multiplex PCR; TCRdb's copy keeps in-frame clones and lacks some. The sample holds tens of thousands of clones, about 89% seen once. The sequencing used peripheral blood, collected before any cancer treatment. The receptors shown here come from a male donor older than 55 with stage I lung adenocarcinoma.

This clone was picked up one time. The gene calls are TRBV6-4 and TRBJ2-1; 10 bases match TRBD2. This CDR3 is 15 amino acids long. Germline CDR1 is MRHNA and CDR2 is SNTAGT. The ends lost 2 bases at V and 11 bases at J; junction bases unmatched: 9. This CDR3 reads CASSDGAGGPLKQFF. The CDR3 DNA follows: TGTGCCAGCAGTGACGGAGCGGGGGGGCCCCTTAAGCAGTTCTTC.

This rearrangement joins TRBV7-2 to TRBJ1-5; TRBD1 is a possible D gene (6 bases). This CDR3 has 15 residues. V dropped 2 bases and J dropped 4 bases, with 12 bases sitting between them. Germline-derived CDR1 and CDR2 are SGHTA and FQGNSA. The CDR3 region has the DNA TGTGCCAGCAGCTTATTCACAGGGTTAAATCAGCCCCAGCATTTT. This translates into CASSLFTGLNQPQHF.

V is TRBV6-5 and J is TRBJ1-2; D is uncertain. CDR3 length: 13 residues. Trimming cost V 6 bases and J 5 bases, with 13 bases left between them. In germline, CDR1 is MNHEY, CDR2 SVGAGI. The CDR3: CASRTTSSYGYTF. The CDR3 DNA sequence: TGTGCCAGCAGGACAACGAGTTCTTATGGCTACACCTTC.

CDR3 protein: CASSPTADPRETQYF. The CDR3 DNA reads TGTGCCAGTAGTCCCACCGCGGATCCCCGGGAGACCCAGTACTTC. The J gene is TRBJ2-5, the V gene TRBV19; no reliable D call. The CDR3 is 15 amino acids. The germline V and J ends were trimmed by 5 bases and 5 bases, with 18 bases remaining between them. Germline-derived CDR1 and CDR2 are LNHDA and SQIVND (reference sequence).

This clone came up once. The chain joins TRBV5-1 to TRBJ2-3; 10 nucleotides line up with TRBD1. The V gene's germline CDR1 is SGHRS and CDR2 YFSETQ. The CDR3 is 16 amino acids. The trim removed 4 bases at V and 1 base at J, leaving 6 bases unmatched. The CDR3: CASSLGGTGGTDTQYF. In nucleotides, the CDR3 is TGCGCCAGCAGCCTGGGTGGGACAGGGGGCACAGATACGCAGTATTTT.

This rearrangement joins TRBV7-9 to TRBJ2-2; D possibly corresponds to TRBD1 (6 bases). V was cut by 1 base and J by 5 bases, with 14 bases left in between. This CDR3 comprises 16 residues. Germline values: CDR1 SEHNR, CDR2 FQNEAQ (reference sequence). CDR3 protein: CASSLEQGLGTGELFF. The CDR3 region has the DNA TGTGCCAGCAGCTTAGAGCAGGGGCTGGGAACCGGGGAGCTGTTTTTT. Filled out from reference TRBV7-9 and TRBJ2-2, the complete variable domain reads DTGVSQNPRHKITKRGQNVTFRCDPISEHNRLYWYRQTLGQGPEFLTYFQNEAQLEKSRLLSDRFSAERPKGSFSTLEIQRTEQGDSAMYLCASSLEQGLGTGELFFGEGSRLTVL.

The rearrangement uses TRBV6-5 and TRBJ2-5; D ambiguous. The V end was cut by 0 bases, the J end by 3 bases, with 11 bases between. This CDR3 spans 15 amino acids. Per germline, CDR1 MNHEY and CDR2 SVGAGI. The CDR3 loop reads CASSYSGFGEETQYF. CDR3 sequence (DNA): TGTGCCAGCAGTTACTCGGGTTTTGGAGAAGAGACCCAGTACTTC.

About this clone itself: One end of the junction does not line up with germline, which may come from a read error. V is TRBV10-3 and J is TRBJ2-7, with D maybe TRBD1 (6 bases). The V gene's germline CDR1 is ENHRY and CDR2 SYGVKD. The CDR3 is 14 amino acids. The CDR3 is CASSEADSSYEQYF. Here the CDR3 DNA reads TGTGCCAGCAGTGAAGCGGACAGCTCCTACGAGCAGTACTTC.

As DNA, the CDR3 is TGTGCCAGCAGCCTAGACAGGGCCCCCGGGGAGCTGTTTTTT. This gives the protein CASSLDRAPGELFF. V gene TRBV27 combines with J gene TRBJ2-2; 7 nucleotides align to TRBD1. This CDR3 comprises 14 residues. Trimming cost V 6 bases and J 6 bases; bases outside gene matches: 7. Germline CDR1 is MNHEY and CDR2 is SMNVEV (reference sequence).

This clone was counted once. This chain joins TRBV6-6 and TRBJ1-1; D call uncertain. This CDR3 region has 15 residues. Germline CDR1 MNHNY, CDR2 SVGAGI (reference sequence). V lost 2 bases to trimming and J lost 7 bases, with 17 bases between them. CDR3 bases: TGTGCCAGCAGTTACACGGCACCGACTGAGGATGAAGCTTTCTTT. It encodes CASSYTAPTEDEAFF.

The rearrangement joins TRBV11-2 to TRBJ2-7; 9 bases fit TRBD2. Germline CDR1 and CDR2: SGHAT and FQNNGV. The V segment lost 1 base and the J segment 6 bases; nucleotides outside the gene matches: 4. The CDR3 sequence is 14 residues long. The CDR3 reads CASSLVRAGGEQYF. CDR3 in DNA: TGTGCCAGCAGCTTAGTGCGAGCGGGAGGCGAGCAGTACTTC.

Worth noting for this clone: A junction boundary mismatches the germline segment, possibly from a read error. The chain couples TRBV6-4 to TRBJ2-6, with 11 bases lining up with TRBD1. The CDR3 totals 18 residues. CDR1 and CDR2 (germline): MRHNA, SNTAGT. In DNA, the CDR3 is TGTGCCAGCAGTCACTCCGGGACAGGGGGCTCTGGGGCCAACGTCCTGACTTTC. Translating gives CASSHSGTGGSGANVLTF.

This clone has only a few counts. The chain joins TRBV28 to TRBJ1-2; the match to TRBD1 covers 9 bases. V was pared by 5 bases and J by 6 bases, with 10 bases of the junction left unmatched. This CDR3 comprises 15 residues. CDR1 MDHEN and CDR2 SYDVKM come from the germline V gene. In DNA form, the CDR3 reads TGTGCCAGCAGTACCCCCGGGACAGGGAAGAATGGCTACACCTTC. Its translation is CASSTPGTGKNGYTF.

This clone showed up just once. The chain employs TRBV4-1 and TRBJ2-3; TRBD2 matches at 9 bases. The V gene's germline CDR1 is MGHRA and CDR2 YSYEKL. V was clipped by 0 bases and J by 0 bases; unmatched bases: 7. CDR3 length equals 18 residues. CDR3 bases: TGCGCCAGCAGCCAAGAGTTAGCGGGAGTCTCTAGCACAGATACGCAGTATTTT. Amino acid sequence: CASSQELAGVSSTDTQYF.

The chain is built from TRBV11-2 and TRBJ1-1, with 9 bases fitting TRBD1. The V gene end was trimmed by 4 bases and the J gene end by 8 bases; junction bases not matched to a gene: 5. Germline values: CDR1 SGHAT, CDR2 FQNNGV. This CDR3 has 13 residues. CDR3 coding DNA: TGTGCCAGCAGCTCGGGACAGGGTAACGAAGCTTTCTTT. This encodes CASSSGQGNEAFF.

This CDR3 is CASGVPTGARYEQYF. CDR3 DNA: TGTGCCAGCGGGGTTCCCACGGGGGCGCGCTACGAGCAGTACTTC. V usage is TRBV7-9 and J usage is TRBJ2-7; D is possibly TRBD1 or TRBD2 (6 bases each). The CDR3 is 15 amino acids. Germline CDR1 SEHNR, CDR2 FQNEAQ (reference sequence). V lost 8 bases and J lost 3, with 20 bases in between.

This sequence joins TRBV2 and TRBJ2-5, with 11 bases fitting TRBD2. With 6 bases clipped from V and 1 base from J, the junction kept 7 bases outside the gene matches. Germline values: CDR1 SNHLY, CDR2 FYNNEI. The CDR3 has 16 amino acids. DNA of the CDR3: TGTGCCAGCAGGCAGACTAGCGGGAACCCCCAAGAGACCCAGTACTTC. It encodes CASRQTSGNPQETQYF.

The chain carries TRBV30 and TRBJ2-7; D is unclear. The CDR3 consists of 12 residues. V shed 3 bases and J shed 2 bases, with 8 bases lying between them. The germline V gene encodes CDR1 GTSNPN and CDR2 SVGIG (reference sequence). Here the CDR3 DNA reads TGTGCCTGGAGCCGACACCCCTACGAGCAGTACTTC. It encodes CAWSRHPYEQYF.

The genes are TRBV28 and TRBJ2-3, with D possibly being TRBD2 (5 bases). This CDR3 is built from 16 residues. Germline V gene data show CDR1 as MDHEN and CDR2 as SYDVKM. V gave up 6 bases and J gave up 6 bases, with 22 bases separating them. CDR3 coding DNA: TGTGCCAGCAGCCCACCCCCGGTCGGGGTATGGGATACGCAGTATTTT. Its protein product is CASSPPPVGVWDTQYF.

The rearrangement joins TRBV5-1 to TRBJ2-5, with D tentatively TRBD2 (5 bases). Trimming took 5 bases from V and 2 from J, leaving 13 bases between them. The CDR3 loop spans 14 amino acids. Germline V CDR1 and CDR2: SGHRS, YFSETQ. The CDR3, as DNA: TGCGCCAGCAGTCCAGCGGCCGGGCAAGAGACCCAGTACTTC. It encodes CASSPAAGQETQYF. The full variable domain, rest sourced from reference TRBV5-1 and TRBJ2-5, is KAGVTQTPRYLIKTRGQQVTLSCSPISGHRSVSWYQQTPGQGLQFLFEYFSETQRNKGNFPGRFSGRQFSNSRSEMNVSTLELGDSALYLCASSPAAGQETQYFGPGTRLLVL.

This chain links TRBV19 with TRBJ1-1; 9 nucleotides agree with TRBD1. J gave up 7 bases and V 3 bases, and 0 bases lay outside the gene matches. The CDR3 runs 12 residues. The germline gives CDR1 LNHDA, CDR2 SQIVND (reference sequence). The CDR3 sequence: CASSMGQGEAFF. The CDR3 bases are TGTGCCAGTAGTATGGGACAGGGTGAAGCTTTCTTT.

V usage is TRBV30 and J usage is TRBJ1-3; no clear D. Germline values: CDR1 GTSNPN, CDR2 SVGIG (reference sequence). The V end lost 1 base, the J end lost 1 base, and 2 bases lay between the germline ends. CDR3 length: 12 residues. The CDR3 is CAWSGSGNTIYF. The CDR3 DNA reads as TGTGCCTGGAGTGGGTCTGGAAACACCATATATTTT.